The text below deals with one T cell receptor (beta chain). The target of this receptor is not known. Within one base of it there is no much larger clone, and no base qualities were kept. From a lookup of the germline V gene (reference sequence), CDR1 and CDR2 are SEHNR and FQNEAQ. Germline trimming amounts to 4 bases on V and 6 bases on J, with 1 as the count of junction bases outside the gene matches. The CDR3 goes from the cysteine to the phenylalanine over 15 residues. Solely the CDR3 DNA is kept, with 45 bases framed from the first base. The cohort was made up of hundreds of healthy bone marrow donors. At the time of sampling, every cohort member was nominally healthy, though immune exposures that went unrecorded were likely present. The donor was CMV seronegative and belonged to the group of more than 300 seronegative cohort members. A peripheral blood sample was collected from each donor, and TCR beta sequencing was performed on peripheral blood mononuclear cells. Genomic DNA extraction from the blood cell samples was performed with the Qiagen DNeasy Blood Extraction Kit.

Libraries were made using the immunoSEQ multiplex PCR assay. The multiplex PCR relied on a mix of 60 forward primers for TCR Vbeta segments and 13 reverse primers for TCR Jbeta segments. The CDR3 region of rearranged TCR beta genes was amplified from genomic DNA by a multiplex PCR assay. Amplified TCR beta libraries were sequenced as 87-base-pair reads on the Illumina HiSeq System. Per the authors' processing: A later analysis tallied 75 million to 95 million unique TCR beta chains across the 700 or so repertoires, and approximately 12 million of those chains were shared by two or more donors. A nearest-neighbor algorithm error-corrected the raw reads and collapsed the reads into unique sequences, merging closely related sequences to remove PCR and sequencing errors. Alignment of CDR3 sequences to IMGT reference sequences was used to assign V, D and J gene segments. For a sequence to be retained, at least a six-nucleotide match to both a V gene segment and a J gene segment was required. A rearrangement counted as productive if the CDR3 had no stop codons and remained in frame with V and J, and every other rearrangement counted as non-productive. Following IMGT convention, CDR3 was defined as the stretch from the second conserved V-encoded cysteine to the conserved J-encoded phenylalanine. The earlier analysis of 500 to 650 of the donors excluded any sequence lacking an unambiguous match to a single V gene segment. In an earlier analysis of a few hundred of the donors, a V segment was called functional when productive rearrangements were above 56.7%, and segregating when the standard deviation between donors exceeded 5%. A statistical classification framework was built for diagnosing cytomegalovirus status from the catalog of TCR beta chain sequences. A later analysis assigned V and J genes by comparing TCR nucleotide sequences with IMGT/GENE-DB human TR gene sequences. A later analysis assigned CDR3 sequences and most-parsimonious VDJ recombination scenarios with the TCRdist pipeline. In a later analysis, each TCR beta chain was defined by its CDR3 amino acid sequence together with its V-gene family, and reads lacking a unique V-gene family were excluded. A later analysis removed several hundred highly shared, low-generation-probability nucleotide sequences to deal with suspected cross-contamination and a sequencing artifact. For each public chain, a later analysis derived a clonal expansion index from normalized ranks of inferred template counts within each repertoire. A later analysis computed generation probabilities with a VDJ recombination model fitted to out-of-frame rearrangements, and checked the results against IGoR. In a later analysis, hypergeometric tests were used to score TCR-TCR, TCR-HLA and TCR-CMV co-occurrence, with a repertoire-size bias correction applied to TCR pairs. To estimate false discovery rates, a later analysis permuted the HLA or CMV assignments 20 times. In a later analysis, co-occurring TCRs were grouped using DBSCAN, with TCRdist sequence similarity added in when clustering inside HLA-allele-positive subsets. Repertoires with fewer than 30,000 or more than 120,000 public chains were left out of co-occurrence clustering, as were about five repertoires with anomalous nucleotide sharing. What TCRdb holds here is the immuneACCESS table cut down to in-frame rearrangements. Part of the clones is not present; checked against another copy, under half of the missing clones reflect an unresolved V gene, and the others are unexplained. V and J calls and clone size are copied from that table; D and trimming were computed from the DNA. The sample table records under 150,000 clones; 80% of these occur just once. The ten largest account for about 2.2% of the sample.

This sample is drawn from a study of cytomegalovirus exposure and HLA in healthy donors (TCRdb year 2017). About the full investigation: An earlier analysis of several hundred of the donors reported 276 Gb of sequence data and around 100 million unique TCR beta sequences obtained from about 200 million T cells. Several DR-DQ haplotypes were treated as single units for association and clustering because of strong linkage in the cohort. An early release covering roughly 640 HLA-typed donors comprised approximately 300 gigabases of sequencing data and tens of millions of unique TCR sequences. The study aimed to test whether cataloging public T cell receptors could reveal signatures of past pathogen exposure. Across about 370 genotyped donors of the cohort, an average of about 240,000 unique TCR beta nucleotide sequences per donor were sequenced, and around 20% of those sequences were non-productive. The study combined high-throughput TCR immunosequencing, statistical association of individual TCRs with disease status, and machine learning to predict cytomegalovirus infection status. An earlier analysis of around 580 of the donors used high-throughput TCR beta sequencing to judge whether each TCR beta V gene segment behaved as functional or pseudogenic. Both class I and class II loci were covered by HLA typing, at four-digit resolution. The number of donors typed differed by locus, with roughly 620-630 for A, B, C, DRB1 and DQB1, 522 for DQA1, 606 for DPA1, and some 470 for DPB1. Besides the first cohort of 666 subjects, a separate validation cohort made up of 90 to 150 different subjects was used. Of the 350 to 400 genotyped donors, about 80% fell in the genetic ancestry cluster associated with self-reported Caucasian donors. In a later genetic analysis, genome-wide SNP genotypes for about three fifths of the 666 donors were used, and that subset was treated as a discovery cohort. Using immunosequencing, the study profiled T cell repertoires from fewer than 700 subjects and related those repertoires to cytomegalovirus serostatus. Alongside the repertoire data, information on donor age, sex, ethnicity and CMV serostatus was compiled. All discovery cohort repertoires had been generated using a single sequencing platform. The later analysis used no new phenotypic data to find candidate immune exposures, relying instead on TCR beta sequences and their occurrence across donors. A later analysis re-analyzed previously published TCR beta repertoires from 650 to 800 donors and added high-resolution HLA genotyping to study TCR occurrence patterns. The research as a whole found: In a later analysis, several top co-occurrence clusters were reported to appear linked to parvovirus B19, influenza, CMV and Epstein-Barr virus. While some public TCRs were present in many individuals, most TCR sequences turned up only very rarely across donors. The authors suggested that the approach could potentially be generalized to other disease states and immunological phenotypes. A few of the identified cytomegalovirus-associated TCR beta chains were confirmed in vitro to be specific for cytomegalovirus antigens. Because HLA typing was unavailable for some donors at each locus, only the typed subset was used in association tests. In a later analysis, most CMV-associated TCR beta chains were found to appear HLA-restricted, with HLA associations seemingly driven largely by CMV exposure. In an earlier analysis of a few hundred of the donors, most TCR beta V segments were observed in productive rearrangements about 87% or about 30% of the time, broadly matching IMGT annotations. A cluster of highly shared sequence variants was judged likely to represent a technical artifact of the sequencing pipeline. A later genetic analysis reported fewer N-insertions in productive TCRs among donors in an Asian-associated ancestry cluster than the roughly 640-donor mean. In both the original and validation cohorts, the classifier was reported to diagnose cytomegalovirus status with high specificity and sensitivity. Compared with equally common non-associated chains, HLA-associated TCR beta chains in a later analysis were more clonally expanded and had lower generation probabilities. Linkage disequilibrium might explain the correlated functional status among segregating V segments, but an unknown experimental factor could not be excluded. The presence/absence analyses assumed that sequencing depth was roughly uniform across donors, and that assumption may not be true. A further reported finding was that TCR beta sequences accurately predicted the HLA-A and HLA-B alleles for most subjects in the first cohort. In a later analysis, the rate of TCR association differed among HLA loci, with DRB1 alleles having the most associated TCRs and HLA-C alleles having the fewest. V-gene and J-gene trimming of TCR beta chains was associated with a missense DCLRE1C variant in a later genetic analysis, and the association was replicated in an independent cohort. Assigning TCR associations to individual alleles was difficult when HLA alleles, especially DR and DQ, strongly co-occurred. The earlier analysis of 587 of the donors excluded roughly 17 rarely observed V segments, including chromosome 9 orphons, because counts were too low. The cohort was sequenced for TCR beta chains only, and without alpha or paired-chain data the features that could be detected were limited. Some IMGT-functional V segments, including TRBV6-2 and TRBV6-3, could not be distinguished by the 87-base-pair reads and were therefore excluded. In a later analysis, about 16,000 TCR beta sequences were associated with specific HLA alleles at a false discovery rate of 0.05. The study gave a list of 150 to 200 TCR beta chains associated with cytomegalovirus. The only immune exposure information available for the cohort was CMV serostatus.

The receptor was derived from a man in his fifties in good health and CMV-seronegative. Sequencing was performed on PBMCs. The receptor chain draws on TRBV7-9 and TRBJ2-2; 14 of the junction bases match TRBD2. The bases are TGTGCCAGCAGCTGGACTAGCGGGGGGCCCGGGGAGCTGTTTTTT. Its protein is CASSWTSGGPGELFF. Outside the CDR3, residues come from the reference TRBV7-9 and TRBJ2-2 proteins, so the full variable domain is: DTGVSQNPRHKITKRGQNVTFRCDPISEHNRLYWYRQTLGQGPEFLTYFQNEAQLEKSRLLSDRFSAERPKGSFSTLEIQRTEQGDSAMYLCASSWTSGGPGELFFGEGSRLTVL.